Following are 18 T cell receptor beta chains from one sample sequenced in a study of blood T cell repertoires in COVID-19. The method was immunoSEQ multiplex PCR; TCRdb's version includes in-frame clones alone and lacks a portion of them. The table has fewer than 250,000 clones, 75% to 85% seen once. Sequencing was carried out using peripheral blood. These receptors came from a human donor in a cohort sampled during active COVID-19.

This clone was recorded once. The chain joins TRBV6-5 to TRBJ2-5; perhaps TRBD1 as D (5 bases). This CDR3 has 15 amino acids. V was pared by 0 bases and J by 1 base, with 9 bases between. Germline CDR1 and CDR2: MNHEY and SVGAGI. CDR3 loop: CASSYSSTVQETQYF. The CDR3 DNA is TGTGCCAGCAGTTACTCCTCGACAGTCCAAGAGACCCAGTACTTC.

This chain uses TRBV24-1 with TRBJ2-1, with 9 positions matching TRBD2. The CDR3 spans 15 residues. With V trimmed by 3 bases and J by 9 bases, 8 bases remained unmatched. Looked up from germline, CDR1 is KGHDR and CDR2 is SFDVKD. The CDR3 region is CATSDRGGGAFEQFF. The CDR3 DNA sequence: TGTGCCACCAGTGATAGGGGCGGGGGGGCCTTTGAGCAGTTCTTC.

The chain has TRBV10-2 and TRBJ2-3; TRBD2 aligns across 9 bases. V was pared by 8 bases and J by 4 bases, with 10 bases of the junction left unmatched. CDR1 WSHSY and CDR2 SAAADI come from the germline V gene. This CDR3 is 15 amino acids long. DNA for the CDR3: TGCGCCAGCTCCTCCGGGACTAGCCGGTCAGATACGCAGTATTTT. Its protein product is CASSSGTSRSDTQYF.

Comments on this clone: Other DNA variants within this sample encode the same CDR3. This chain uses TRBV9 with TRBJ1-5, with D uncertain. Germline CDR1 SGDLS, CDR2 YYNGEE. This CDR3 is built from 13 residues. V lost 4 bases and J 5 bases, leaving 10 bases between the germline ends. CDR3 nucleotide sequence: TGTGCCAGCAGCCGCCTGGCAGATCAGCCCCAGCATTTT. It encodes CASSRLADQPQHF.

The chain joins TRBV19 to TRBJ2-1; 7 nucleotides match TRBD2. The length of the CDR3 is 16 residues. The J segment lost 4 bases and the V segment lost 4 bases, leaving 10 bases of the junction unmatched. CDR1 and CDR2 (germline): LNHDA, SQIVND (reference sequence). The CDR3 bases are TGTGCCAGTAGTAGACGATCTAGCGGAGTATACAATGAGCAGTTCTTC. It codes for CASSRRSSGVYNEQFF.

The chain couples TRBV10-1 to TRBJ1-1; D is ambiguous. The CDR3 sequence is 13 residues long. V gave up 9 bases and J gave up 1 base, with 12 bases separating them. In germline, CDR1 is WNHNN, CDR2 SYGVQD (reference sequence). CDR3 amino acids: CARTREGNTEAFF. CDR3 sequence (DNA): TGCGCCAGAACTCGGGAAGGGAACACTGAAGCTTTCTTT.

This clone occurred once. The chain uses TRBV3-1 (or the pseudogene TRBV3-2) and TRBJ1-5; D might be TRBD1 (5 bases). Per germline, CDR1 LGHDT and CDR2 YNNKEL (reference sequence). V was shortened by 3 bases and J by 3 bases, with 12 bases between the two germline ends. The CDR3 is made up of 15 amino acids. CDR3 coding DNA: TGTGCCAGCAGCCATTCCGACAGACCCAATCAGCCCCAGCATTTT. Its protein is CASSHSDRPNQPQHF.

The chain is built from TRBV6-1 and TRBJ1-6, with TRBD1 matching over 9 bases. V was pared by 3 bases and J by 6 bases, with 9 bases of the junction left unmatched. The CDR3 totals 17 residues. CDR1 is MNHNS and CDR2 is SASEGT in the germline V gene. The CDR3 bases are TGTGCCAGCAGTGATCCGGGACAGGGAAACGCTAATTCACCCCTCCACTTT. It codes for CASSDPGQGNANSPLHF.

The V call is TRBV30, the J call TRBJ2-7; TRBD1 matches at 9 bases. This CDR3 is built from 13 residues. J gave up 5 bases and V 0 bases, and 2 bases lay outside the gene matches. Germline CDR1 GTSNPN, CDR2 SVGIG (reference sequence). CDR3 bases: TGTGCCTGGAGTGTGACAGGGGGGCACGAGCAGTACTTC. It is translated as CAWSVTGGHEQYF.

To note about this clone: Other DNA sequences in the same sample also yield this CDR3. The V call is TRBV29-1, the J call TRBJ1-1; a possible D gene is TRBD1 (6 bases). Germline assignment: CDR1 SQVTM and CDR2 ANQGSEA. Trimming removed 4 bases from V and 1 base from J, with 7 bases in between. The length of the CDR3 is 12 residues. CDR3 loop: CSVGRGNTEAFF. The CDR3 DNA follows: TGCAGCGTTGGCAGGGGGAACACTGAAGCTTTCTTT.

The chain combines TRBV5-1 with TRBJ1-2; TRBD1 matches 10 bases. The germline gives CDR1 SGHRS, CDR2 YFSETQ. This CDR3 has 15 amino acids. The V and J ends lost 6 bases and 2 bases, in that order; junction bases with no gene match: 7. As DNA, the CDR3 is TGCGCCAGCACGCTCGCGGACAGGGGGAACTATGGCTACACCTTC. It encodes CASTLADRGNYGYTF.

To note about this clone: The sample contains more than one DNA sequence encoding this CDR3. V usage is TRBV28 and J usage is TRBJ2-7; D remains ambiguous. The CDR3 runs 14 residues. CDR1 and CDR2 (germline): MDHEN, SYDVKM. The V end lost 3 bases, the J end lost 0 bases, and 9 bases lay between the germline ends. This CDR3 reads CASSLSSPSYEQYF. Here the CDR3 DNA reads TGTGCCAGCAGTTTGAGTAGTCCCTCCTACGAGCAGTACTTC.

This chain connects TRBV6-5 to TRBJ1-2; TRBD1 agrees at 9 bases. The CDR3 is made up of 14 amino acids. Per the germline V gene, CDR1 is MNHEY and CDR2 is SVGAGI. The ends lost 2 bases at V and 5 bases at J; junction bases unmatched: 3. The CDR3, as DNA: TGTGCCAGCAGTTACGAGACAGGGGGGTATGGCTACACCTTC. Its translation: CASSYETGGYGYTF.

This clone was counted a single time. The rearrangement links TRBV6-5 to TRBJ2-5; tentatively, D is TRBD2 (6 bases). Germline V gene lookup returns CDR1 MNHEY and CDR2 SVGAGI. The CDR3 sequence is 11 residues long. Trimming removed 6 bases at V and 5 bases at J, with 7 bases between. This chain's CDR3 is CASSREETQYF. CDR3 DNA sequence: TGTGCCAGCAGCCGGGAGGAGACCCAGTACTTC.

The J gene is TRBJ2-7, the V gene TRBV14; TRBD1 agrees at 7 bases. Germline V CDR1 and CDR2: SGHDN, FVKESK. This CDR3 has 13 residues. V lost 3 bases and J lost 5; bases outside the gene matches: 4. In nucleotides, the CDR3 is TGTGCCAGCAGCCAGACAGGGTTGGACGAGCAGTACTTC. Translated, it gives CASSQTGLDEQYF.

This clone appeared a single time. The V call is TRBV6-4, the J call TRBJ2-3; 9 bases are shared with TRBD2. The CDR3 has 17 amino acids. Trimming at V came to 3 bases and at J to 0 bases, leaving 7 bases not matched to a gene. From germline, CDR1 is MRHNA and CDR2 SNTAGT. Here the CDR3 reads CASSEIAGETSTDTQYF. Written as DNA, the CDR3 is TGTGCCAGCAGTGAGATAGCGGGGGAAACTAGCACAGATACGCAGTATTTT.

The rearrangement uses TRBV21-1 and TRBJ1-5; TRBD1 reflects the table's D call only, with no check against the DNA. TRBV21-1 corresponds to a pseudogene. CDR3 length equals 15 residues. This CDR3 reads CASRGQDRGNQPQHF. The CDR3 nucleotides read TGTGCCAGCAGGGGGCAGGACAGGGGAAATCAGCCCCAGCATTTT.

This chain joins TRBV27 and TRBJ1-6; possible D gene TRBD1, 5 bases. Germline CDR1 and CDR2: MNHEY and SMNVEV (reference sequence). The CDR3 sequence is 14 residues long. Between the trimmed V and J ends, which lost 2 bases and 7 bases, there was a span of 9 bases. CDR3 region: CASSLQQENSPLHF. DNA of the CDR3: TGTGCCAGCAGTTTACAACAGGAAAATTCACCCCTCCACTTT.